Listed below are T cell receptor beta chains from one sample, sequenced in a study of STAT5B mutations in CD4+ large granular lymphocyte leukemia. Libraries were prepared by immunoSEQ multiplex PCR; TCRdb keeps only in-frame clonotypes and omits some of them. The sample includes roughly 410 clones, roughly 60% of them seen just once. Sequences were obtained from PBMCs. The receptors come from a woman between 45 and 60 years old with CD4+ T-cell large granular lymphocyte leukemia. Both conserved end residues are trimmed from each CDR3.

13	TRBV28	TRBJ1-5	ASSPWTGVYQPQH
13	TRBV6-5	TRBJ2-3	ASRYRTARGDTQY
11	TRBV18	TRBJ2-3	ASSYTSTDTQY
14	TRBV7-8	TRBJ2-1	ASSLSGGRALNEQF
12	TRBV6-6	NA	ASTPGTAAYEQY
11	TRBV6-1	TRBJ1-5	ASSEIDNQPQH
13	TRBV2	TRBJ1-1	ASSEVWGGNTEAF
13	TRBV11-3	TRBJ2-7	ASSLVLAGPDEQY
17	TRBV4-3	TRBJ1-2	ASSQGRRAEGTSNYGYT
11	TRBV29-1	TRBJ2-7	SPGVGRPYEQY
13	TRBV1	TRBJ1-2	TSRPLVRKTYGYT
14	TRBV2	TRBJ2-3	ASSEGSGTNTDTQY
12	TRBV27	TRBJ2-7	ASSIGTVKYEQY